These 27 T cell receptor beta chains were sequenced from one sample in a study of T cell responses to AZD1222 COVID-19 vaccine. Measured with immunoSEQ multiplex PCR; TCRdb has only the in-frame clones, and not every one. The repertoire holds fewer than 150,000 clones, with around 90% as singletons. Sequenced material: peripheral blood, taken on day 0 of AZD1222 vaccination. These receptors all stem from an adult in good health.

V gene TRBV10-3 combines with J gene TRBJ2-7; D call uncertain. The CDR3 extends over 13 amino acids. Germline V lookup: CDR1 ENHRY, CDR2 SYGVKD. Deletions cut 3 bases from V and 2 bases from J, with 8 bases between. The CDR3 loop is CAISEKGPYEQYF. The CDR3 DNA is TGTGCCATCAGTGAAAAGGGCCCCTACGAGCAGTACTTC.

This clone occurred once. The gene calls are TRBV14 and TRBJ2-7; D is ambiguous. The CDR3 is made up of 13 amino acids. Germline CDR1 and CDR2: SGHDN and FVKESK. Trimming left V 6 bases short and J 2 bases short, with 11 bases between. The CDR3 reads CASRLDAAYEQYF. The CDR3 region has the DNA TGTGCCAGCAGGCTAGACGCAGCCTACGAGCAGTACTTC.

This clone has only one observation. The DNA of the CDR3 is TGCGCCAGCAGCCAAGTCTCTGTGGCCACTGAAGCTTTCTTT. It yields the protein CASSQVSVATEAFF. The rearrangement links TRBV4-1 to TRBJ1-1; no firm D call. V was clipped by 1 base and J by 4 bases, with 10 bases between them. Germline V gives CDR1 MGHRA, CDR2 YSYEKL. The CDR3 is 14 amino acids.

The gene calls are TRBV19 and TRBJ2-2; D gene ambiguous. Trimming left V 3 bases short and J 7 bases short, with 12 bases between. The CDR3 is made up of 14 amino acids. Germline loops: CDR1 LNHDA, CDR2 SQIVND (reference sequence). Written as DNA, the CDR3 is TGTGCCAGTAGTATCCGGGCCCGGTTCGGGGAGCTGTTTTTT. Translation gives CASSIRARFGELFF.

The rearrangement joins TRBV9 to TRBJ1-1; D gene unclear. CDR3 length: 13 amino acids. V shed 6 bases and J shed 2 bases, with 11 bases lying between them. Germline V gene lookup returns CDR1 SGDLS and CDR2 YYNGEE. The CDR3 DNA is TGTGCCAGCACGAAGGTGGTTAACACTGAAGCTTTCTTT. Its translation is CASTKVVNTEAFF.

The chain links TRBV9 to TRBJ2-2; tentative D call: TRBD1 (6 bases). CDR3 length equals 15 residues. Germline V gene sequence: CDR1 SGDLS, CDR2 YYNGEE. Trimming cost V 4 bases and J 4 bases, with 14 bases left between them. CDR3 sequence reads: CASSQTGWTTGELFF. CDR3 bases: TGTGCCAGCAGCCAAACAGGGTGGACCACCGGGGAGCTGTTTTTT.

The chain links TRBV24-1 to TRBJ1-4; a weak D match, TRBD1 (6 bases). V lost 2 bases, J lost 7 bases, and 22 bases lay in between. CDR1 and CDR2 (germline): KGHDR, SFDVKD. This CDR3 has 18 residues. DNA for the CDR3: TGTGCCACCAGTGATTCCCCTAGGACAGCTCGAAGGGCTGAAAAACTGTTTTTT. Translation gives CATSDSPRTARRAEKLFF.

This clone was counted once. This chain joins TRBV10-1 and TRBJ2-3; no reliable D call. The CDR3 runs 15 residues. Germline loops: CDR1 WNHNN, CDR2 SYGVQD (reference sequence). V was clipped by 3 bases and J by 1 base, with 11 bases between them. In DNA form, the CDR3 reads TGCGCCAGCAGTGAACGTCAGGCTCGCACAGATACGCAGTATTTT. Translated: CASSERQARTDTQYF.

V gene TRBV7-7 combines with J gene TRBJ2-3, with TRBD2 matching over 13 bases. Germline CDR1 is SSHAT and CDR2 is FNYEAQ (reference sequence). Trimming cost V 5 bases and J 0 bases; bases outside gene matches: 8. This CDR3 comprises 18 residues. The CDR3 nucleotides read TGTGCCAGCAGCCGACTAGCGGGGGGACCTCCTAGCACAGATACGCAGTATTTT. As protein: CASSRLAGGPPSTDTQYF.

The CDR3 nucleotides are TGTGCCAGCAGCTCCCGGGGAACCCCCTACAATGAGCAGTTCTTC. This gives the protein CASSSRGTPYNEQFF. The chain employs TRBV7-9 and TRBJ2-1, with D perhaps matching TRBD2 (5 bases). Germline CDR1 SEHNR, CDR2 FQNEAQ (reference sequence). The CDR3 totals 15 residues. V gave up 4 bases and J gave up 2 bases, with 12 bases separating them.

The chain is built from TRBV5-1 and TRBJ2-5, with 8 bases identical to TRBD2. CDR1 and CDR2 from the germline V gene are SGHRS and YFSETQ. V was clipped by 1 base and J by 5 bases; unmatched bases: 10. This CDR3 comprises 16 residues. The CDR3 region is CASSLFPGGAGETQYF. The CDR3 coding sequence is TGCGCCAGCAGCTTGTTTCCCGGGGGGGCCGGGGAGACCCAGTACTTC.

The V call is TRBV6-4, the J call TRBJ1-2, with D possibly being TRBD1 (6 bases). Germline CDR1 and CDR2: MRHNA and SNTAGT. This CDR3 has 15 residues. V lost 6 bases and J lost 7, with 21 bases in between. The CDR3 DNA sequence: TGTGCCAGCAGAACAAAGGACAGTACGGGAGTTGGCTACACCTTC. Translating it yields CASRTKDSTGVGYTF.

This chain uses TRBV3-1 (or the pseudogene TRBV3-2) with TRBJ1-1, with D tentatively TRBD1 (5 bases). This CDR3 has 18 residues. Germline V gene lookup returns CDR1 LGHDT and CDR2 YNNKEL (reference sequence). Trimming shortened V by 0 bases and J by 1 base, and 18 bases separated the two germline ends. This CDR3 reads CASSQDWGAGRGNTEAFF. CDR3 bases: TGTGCCAGCAGCCAAGATTGGGGAGCAGGGCGGGGGAACACTGAAGCTTTCTTT.

V and J are TRBV7-9 and TRBJ1-3, with 7 bases aligning to TRBD1. CDR3 size: 16 residues. Germline assignment: CDR1 SEHNR and CDR2 FQNEAQ (reference sequence). V was pared by 1 base and J by 1 base, with 4 bases of the junction left unmatched. In DNA form, the CDR3 reads TGTGCCAGCAGCTTAGGGCCCAGGGGGTCTGGAAACACCATATATTTT. As protein: CASSLGPRGSGNTIYF.

This rearrangement joins TRBV12-5 to TRBJ1-1, with 12 bases that match TRBD1. Trimming at V came to 3 bases and at J to 10 bases, leaving 12 bases not matched to a gene. The CDR3 is made up of 16 amino acids. Germline V gene sequence: CDR1 LGHNT, CDR2 FRNRAP. The CDR3 bases are TGTGCTAGTGGTTTCGCCGGGACAGGGGGCTTCTTTGTAGCTTTCTTT. Protein sequence: CASGFAGTGGFFVAFF. The whole variable domain, remainder taken from reference TRBV12-5 and TRBJ1-1, is DARVTQTPRHKVTEMGQEVTMRCQPILGHNTVFWYRQTMMQGLELLAYFRNRAPLDDSGMPKDRFSAEMPDATLATLKIQPSEPRDSAVYFCASGFAGTGGFFVAFFGQGTRLTVV.

Written as DNA, the CDR3 is TGCGCCAGCAGCGGACCCCGTTTACAGGGGGCGGGTGGGGCCAACGTCCTGACTTTC. It codes for CASSGPRLQGAGGANVLTF. This rearrangement joins TRBV4-1 to TRBJ2-6; TRBD1 aligns across 9 bases. CDR1 is MGHRA, CDR2 YSYEKL, per germline. The CDR3 spans 19 residues. The junction had 14 bases not matched to a gene; V was cut back by 5 bases and J by 3 bases.

CDR3 nucleotide sequence: TGTGCCAGTCGGTCAGGGCCCACTACTGAAGCTTTCTTT. Translated: CASRSGPTTEAFF. The rearrangement uses TRBV19 and TRBJ1-1; TRBD1 might be the D (5 bases). Germline loops: CDR1 LNHDA, CDR2 SQIVND (reference sequence). This CDR3 has 13 amino acids. The germline V and J ends were trimmed by 8 bases and 5 bases, with 15 bases remaining between them.

The chain recombines TRBV3-1 (or the pseudogene TRBV3-2) with TRBJ2-1; the match to TRBD2 covers 12 bases. This CDR3 has 15 amino acids. Trimming at V came to 6 bases and at J to 2 bases, leaving 2 bases not matched to a gene. Germline-derived CDR1 and CDR2 are LGHDT and YNNKEL (reference sequence). This chain's CDR3 is CASRPSGGAYNEQFF. The CDR3, as DNA: TGTGCCAGCAGACCTAGCGGGGGGGCCTACAATGAGCAGTTCTTC.

This clone was seen a few times. The chain recombines TRBV18 with TRBJ1-5, with 7 nucleotides matching TRBD1. Germline V CDR1 and CDR2: KGHSH, LQKENI. There are 15 residues in the CDR3. V lost 3 bases, J lost 3 bases, and 5 bases stayed unmatched. This CDR3 is CASSPPGTVNQPQHF. CDR3 nucleotide sequence: TGTGCCAGCTCACCTCCCGGGACAGTCAATCAGCCCCAGCATTTT.

This chain links TRBV4-2 with TRBJ2-7; D possibly uses TRBD1 or TRBD2 (6 bases each). CDR1 is LGHNA, CDR2 YNFKEQ, per germline. There are 16 residues in the CDR3. V lost 0 bases to trimming and J lost 0 bases, with 12 bases between them. CDR3 in DNA: TGTGCCAGCAGCCAAGAGGAGGGGGACGGCTCCTACGAGCAGTACTTC. Encoded protein: CASSQEEGDGSYEQYF.

The gene calls are TRBV30 and TRBJ2-4; D call uncertain. The V gene lost 2 bases and the J gene lost 1 base, with 9 bases spanning the gap. The CDR3 covers 14 residues. From germline, CDR1 is GTSNPN and CDR2 SVGIG (reference sequence). CDR3 sequence: CAWSTGSAKNIQYF. For the CDR3, the DNA is TGTGCCTGGAGTACCGGAAGTGCCAAAAACATTCAGTACTTC.

This chain joins TRBV3-1 (or the pseudogene TRBV3-2) and TRBJ1-2; D possibly corresponds to TRBD1 (5 bases). Germline V gene sequence: CDR1 LGHDT, CDR2 YNNKEL (reference sequence). CDR3 length: 16 amino acids. V was pared by 1 base and J by 4 bases, with 16 bases between. The CDR3 DNA reads as TGTGCCAGCAGCCAAGCCCCAGGTGCAGGGAGCTATGGCTACACCTTC. Amino acid sequence: CASSQAPGAGSYGYTF.

The gene calls are TRBV6-2 or TRBV6-3 and TRBJ2-6, with no clear D. CDR1 is MNHEY and CDR2 is SVGEGT in the germline V gene. The V and J ends lost 8 bases and 0 bases respectively, with 14 bases between them. The CDR3 length is 16 residues. The CDR3 region is CASGHGGTSGANVLTF. The CDR3 coding sequence is TGTGCCAGCGGCCACGGCGGTACCTCTGGGGCCAACGTCCTGACTTTC.

The chain employs TRBV30 and TRBJ1-2; maybe TRBD1 (5 bases). Per germline, CDR1 GTSNPN and CDR2 SVGIG (reference sequence). Trimming stripped 0 bases from V and 6 bases from J, with 14 bases between. The CDR3 length is 14 residues. CDR3 nucleotide sequence: TGTGCCTGGAGTGTCGGGCAGGGCGGAGATGGCTACACCTTC. As protein: CAWSVGQGGDGYTF. Based on the CDR3 plus reference TRBV30 and TRBJ1-2, the full variable domain is SQTIHQWPATLVQPVGSPLSLECTVEGTSNPNLYWYRQAAGRGLQLLFYSVGIGQISSEVPQNLSASRPQDRQFILSSKKLLLSDSGFYLCAWSVGQGGDGYTFGSGTRLTVV.

Only one count was recorded for this clone. Here the CDR3 reads CSVGAMNTEAFF. In nucleotides, the CDR3 is TGCAGCGTTGGGGCCATGAACACTGAAGCTTTCTTT. This sequence joins TRBV29-1 and TRBJ1-1; no clear D. Germline V gives CDR1 SQVTM, CDR2 ANQGSEA. The CDR3 sequence is 12 residues long. V lost 4 bases and J 0 bases, leaving 6 bases between the germline ends.

The V and J genes are TRBV6-2 or TRBV6-3 and TRBJ2-7; either TRBD1 or TRBD2 may supply D (5 bases each). Deletions cut 2 bases from V and 0 bases from J, with 14 bases between. Germline V gives CDR1 MNHEY, CDR2 SVGEGT. CDR3 size: 16 residues. The CDR3 protein is CASSYPWDRRSYEQYF. The CDR3 coding sequence is TGTGCCAGCAGTTACCCCTGGGACCGCCGCTCCTACGAGCAGTACTTC.

This chain connects TRBV6-5 to TRBJ2-7, with TRBD1 matching over 7 bases. The CDR3 covers 11 residues. Germline lookup yields CDR1 MNHEY and CDR2 SVGAGI. Trimming removed 6 bases from V and 6 bases from J; junction bases left unmatched: 2. CDR3 residues: CASRGTAEQYF. CDR3 nucleotide sequence: TGTGCCAGCAGAGGGACAGCCGAGCAGTACTTC.